There are many counts of the clone carrying this T cell receptor beta chain. Antigen: not known. Template material for amplifying TCR beta CDR3 regions consisted of RNA transcripts. The HTBI set primed first-round TCR CDR3 RT-PCR. One entry per CDR3 protein results from TCRdb running MiXCR on the multiplex PCR reads. The sample consists of 600,000 to 750,000 distinct CDR3 sequences, around 15% of them appearing once. The sample belongs to a study of T cells in Graves' hyperthyroidism and ophthalmopathy. Study-level findings and limits: Also found in blood were most expanded thyroid clonotypes above 0.001. Stable hyperthyroidism and ophthalmopathy were separated using 13 V-J signatures.

Stability of Graves' hyperthyroidism was defined as absent ophthalmopathy progression within 18 months. Extraction of PBMCs used around 9.6 ml of fresh peripheral blood. The CDR3 runs 15 residues. Trimming removed 4 bases at V and 0 bases at J, with 12 bases between. Per germline, CDR1 MDHEN and CDR2 SYDVKM. The TCR originated in a man aged 50 to 60 with Graves' hyperthyroidism. The chain couples TRBV28 to TRBJ1-2, with a weak D call TRBD1 (6 bases). The material sequenced was blood. The CDR3 reads CASSSGQRPNYGYTF. CDR3 bases: TGTGCCAGCAGTTCTGGACAGCGCCCTAACTATGGCTACACCTTC.